The 12 T cell receptor beta chains presented below share a single source sample, sequenced in a study of T cells in Graves' hyperthyroidism and ophthalmopathy. TCR beta CDR3 regions were amplified from RNA transcripts. HTBI primers were used for first-round RT-PCR of the TCR CDR3. TCRdb redid the calling of the multiplex PCR reads with MiXCR, one entry per CDR3 protein. The table lists approximately 380,000 distinct CDR3 sequences, 19% of them singletons, with about 4% in the top ten. Sequenced material: blood. These receptors all come from a woman under 30 with Graves' hyperthyroidism.

This clonotype occurred many times. The chain joins TRBV28 to TRBJ2-5; perhaps TRBD2 as D (5 bases). Looked up from germline, CDR1 is MDHEN and CDR2 is SYDVKM. The V and J ends lost 2 bases and 4 bases respectively, with 14 bases between them. This CDR3 is built from 15 residues. DNA for the CDR3: TGTGCCAGCAGTTTAACGGGAAGTCGTGGAGAGACCCAGTACTTC. It yields the protein CASSLTGSRGETQYF. The full variable domain, completed using reference TRBV28 and TRBJ2-5, is DVKVTQSSRYLVKRTGEKVFLECVQDMDHENMFWYRQDPGLGLRLIYFSYDVKMKEKGDIPEGYSVSREKKERFSLILESASTNQTSMYLCASSLTGSRGETQYFGPGTRLLVL.

This clonotype was detected many times. The chain recombines TRBV6-5 with TRBJ1-1; D remains ambiguous. CDR3 length: 14 amino acids. Trimming shortened V by 6 bases and J by 0 bases, and 11 bases separated the two germline ends. Germline-derived CDR1 and CDR2 are MNHEY and SVGAGI. DNA for the CDR3: TGTGCCAGCAGGCTCGACAATTTGAACACTGAAGCTTTCTTT. This codes for CASRLDNLNTEAFF.

Many counts were recorded for this clonotype. This rearrangement joins TRBV20-1 to TRBJ2-2; TRBD1 matches 9 bases. V shed 3 bases and J 4 bases; nucleotides not matched to a gene: 3. CDR3 length equals 14 residues. The germline V gene encodes CDR1 DFQATT and CDR2 SNEGSKA (reference sequence). The CDR3, as DNA: TGCAGTGCTAGTGCGGGACAGGGCACCGGGGAGCTGTTTTTT. As protein: CSASAGQGTGELFF.

This clonotype was found many times. In nucleotides, the CDR3 is TGCAGTGCCCCCACGCCGGGGGGAATGACCTACGAGCAGTACTTC. Its protein product is CSAPTPGGMTYEQYF. The chain uses TRBV20-1 and TRBJ2-7; 7 bases match TRBD2. The junction had 13 bases not matched to a gene; V was cut back by 6 bases and J by 2 bases. CDR3 length: 15 amino acids. Germline V gene data show CDR1 as DFQATT and CDR2 as SNEGSKA (reference sequence).

This clonotype was seen ten or more times. The J gene is TRBJ2-5, the V gene TRBV4-2, with TRBD2 matching over 10 bases. Germline assignment: CDR1 LGHNA and CDR2 YNFKEQ. V was pared by 0 bases and J by 5 bases, with 6 bases of the junction left unmatched. This CDR3 is built from 16 residues. The CDR3 is CASSQELAGSGETQYF. The CDR3 DNA reads TGTGCCAGCAGCCAAGAACTAGCGGGGAGTGGGGAGACCCAGTACTTC.

This clonotype has ten or more counts. The J gene is TRBJ2-7, the V gene TRBV29-1; TRBD1 matches at 9 bases. CDR1 is SQVTM and CDR2 is ANQGSEA in the germline V gene. The CDR3 runs to 15 residues. The junction had 14 bases not matched to a gene; V was cut back by 4 bases and J by 7 bases. The CDR3 DNA follows: TGCAGCGTTGTTCTCCGGGGGACAGGGTCGGCGGAGCAGTACTTC. Residues: CSVVLRGTGSAEQYF.

There are many counts of this clonotype. V and J are TRBV20-1 and TRBJ1-5; TRBD1 matches 9 bases. Germline V gene sequence: CDR1 DFQATT, CDR2 SNEGSKA (reference sequence). This CDR3 spans 15 amino acids. V lost 6 bases, J lost 6 bases, and 12 bases stayed unmatched. The CDR3 nucleotides read TGCAGTGCCCGACTGGAACAGGGGGCGTTTCAGCCCCAGCATTTT. Its translation is CSARLEQGAFQPQHF.

The chain recombines TRBV10-3 with TRBJ1-5; 10 positions match TRBD1. Germline V gene sequence: CDR1 ENHRY, CDR2 SYGVKD. The CDR3 spans 15 residues. The V segment lost 4 bases and the J segment 4 bases; nucleotides outside the gene matches: 4. The DNA for the CDR3 is TGTGCCATCAGTGCGGACAGGGGGTTTAATCAGCCCCAGCATTTT. The encoded protein is CAISADRGFNQPQHF.

This clonotype showed up many times. The chain employs TRBV3-1 and TRBJ2-5; weak D call: TRBD1 (5 bases). CDR3 length: 13 amino acids. The V end was cut by 1 base, the J end by 5 bases, with 8 bases between. CDR1 is LGHDT and CDR2 is YNNKEL in the germline V gene (reference sequence). The CDR3 nucleotides are TGTGCCAGCAGCCAAGGACAGTGGGAGACCCAGTACTTC. This sequence encodes CASSQGQWETQYF.

Worth noting for this clonotype: A much larger clonotype is one base distant, so this may be a read error. Because the CDR3 is missing its conserved closing phenylalanine or tryptophan, this is likely a read error. V is TRBV28 and J is TRBJ1-1; D uncertain. The CDR3 is 15 amino acids. Trimming cost V 8 bases and J 0 bases, with 16 bases left between them. The germline CDR1 and CDR2 sequences are MDHEN and SYDVKM. CDR3 DNA sequence: TGTGCCAGCTGGTCTCTCCGCAGGCTGAACACTGAAGCTTTCCTT. Protein product: CASWSLRRLNTEAFL.

This clonotype appeared a few times. This may be a read error, as it is one base from a much larger clone. CDR3 sequence (DNA): TGTGCCAGCAGCTTAGCGAACGGGGGCTACGAGCAGTACTTC. Its translation: CASSLANGGYEQYF. V gene TRBV7-8 combines with J gene TRBJ2-7; maybe TRBD2 (6 bases). CDR1 SGHVS and CDR2 FQNEAQ come from the germline V gene. V lost 0 bases and J 3 bases, leaving 9 bases between the germline ends. This CDR3 is built from 14 residues.

This clonotype came up many times. V is TRBV24-1 and J is TRBJ1-5; a possible D gene is TRBD1 (5 bases). Germline V gene sequence: CDR1 KGHDR, CDR2 SFDVKD. CDR3 size: 17 residues. V lost 2 bases and J lost 8, with 21 bases in between. The CDR3 protein is CATSDSRQRTSREPQHF. Here the CDR3 DNA reads TGTGCCACCAGTGATTCCAGACAGCGAACATCACGGGAGCCCCAGCATTTT.